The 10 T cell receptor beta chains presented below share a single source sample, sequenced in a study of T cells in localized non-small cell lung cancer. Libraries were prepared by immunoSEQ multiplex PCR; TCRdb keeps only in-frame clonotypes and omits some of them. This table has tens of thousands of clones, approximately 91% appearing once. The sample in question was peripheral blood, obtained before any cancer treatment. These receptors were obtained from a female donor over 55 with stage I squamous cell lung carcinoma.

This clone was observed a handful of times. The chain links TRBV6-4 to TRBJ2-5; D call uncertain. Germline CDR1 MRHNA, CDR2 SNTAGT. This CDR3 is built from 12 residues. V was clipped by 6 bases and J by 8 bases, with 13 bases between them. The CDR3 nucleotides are TGTGCCAGCAGACCAGGCGCCGGAACCCAGTACTTC. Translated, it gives CASRPGAGTQYF.

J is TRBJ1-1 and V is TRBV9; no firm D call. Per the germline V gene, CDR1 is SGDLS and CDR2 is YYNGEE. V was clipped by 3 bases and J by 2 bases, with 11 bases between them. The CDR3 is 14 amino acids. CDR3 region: CASSGLPQNTEAFF. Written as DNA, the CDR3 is TGTGCCAGCAGCGGACTGCCCCAAAACACTGAAGCTTTCTTT.

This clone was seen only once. The CDR3 region has the DNA TGTGCCAGCAGCCGACAGGAGAGGGAAGGCACCATATATTTT. Encoded protein: CASSRQEREGTIYF. This chain uses TRBV7-8 with TRBJ1-3, with a weak D call TRBD1 (6 bases). The germline V gene has CDR1 SGHVS and CDR2 FQNEAQ. Trimming shortened V by 5 bases and J by 9 bases, and 17 bases separated the two germline ends. The CDR3 extends over 14 amino acids.

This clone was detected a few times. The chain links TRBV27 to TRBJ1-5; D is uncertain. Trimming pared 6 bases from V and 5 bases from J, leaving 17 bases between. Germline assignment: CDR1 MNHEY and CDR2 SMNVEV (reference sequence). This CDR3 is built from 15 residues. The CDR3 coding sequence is TGTGCCAGCAGCCCCTTGCCCGTACGGGATCAGCCCCAGCATTTT. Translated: CASSPLPVRDQPQHF.

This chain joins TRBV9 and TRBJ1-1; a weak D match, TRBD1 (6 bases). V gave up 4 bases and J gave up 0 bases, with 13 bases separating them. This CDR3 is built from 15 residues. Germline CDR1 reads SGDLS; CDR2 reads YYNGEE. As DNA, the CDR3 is TGTGCCAGCAGCTTATTAACAGGGATGAACACTGAAGCTTTCTTT. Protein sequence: CASSLLTGMNTEAFF.

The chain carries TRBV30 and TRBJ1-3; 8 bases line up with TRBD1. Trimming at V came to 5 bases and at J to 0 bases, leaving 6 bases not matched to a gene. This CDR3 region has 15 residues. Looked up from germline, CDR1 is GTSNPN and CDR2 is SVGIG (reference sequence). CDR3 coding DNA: TGTGCCTGGGGGGACAGGCCGGACTCTGGAAACACCATATATTTT. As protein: CAWGDRPDSGNTIYF.

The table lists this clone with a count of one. CDR3 DNA sequence: TGCGCCAGCAGCCAGCGTACGGGACAGGGGGCCCACGAGCAGTACTTC. Protein product: CASSQRTGQGAHEQYF. The rearrangement uses TRBV4-1 and TRBJ2-7, with 12 bases that match TRBD1. This CDR3 has 16 residues. The V and J ends lost 3 bases and 5 bases, in that order; junction bases with no gene match: 8. Germline values: CDR1 MGHRA, CDR2 YSYEKL.

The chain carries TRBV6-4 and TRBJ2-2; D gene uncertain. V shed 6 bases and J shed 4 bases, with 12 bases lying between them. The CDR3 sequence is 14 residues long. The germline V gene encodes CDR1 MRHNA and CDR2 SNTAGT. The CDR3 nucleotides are TGTGCCAGCAGAACGGACCGATCCACCGGGGAGCTGTTTTTT. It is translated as CASRTDRSTGELFF.

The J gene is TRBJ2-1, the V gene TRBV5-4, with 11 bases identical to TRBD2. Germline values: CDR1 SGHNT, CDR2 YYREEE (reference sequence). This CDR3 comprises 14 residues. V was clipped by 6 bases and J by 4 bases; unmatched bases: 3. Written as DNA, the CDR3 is TGTGCCAGCACTCTAGCGGGAGGTTACAATGAGCAGTTCTTC. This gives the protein CASTLAGGYNEQFF.

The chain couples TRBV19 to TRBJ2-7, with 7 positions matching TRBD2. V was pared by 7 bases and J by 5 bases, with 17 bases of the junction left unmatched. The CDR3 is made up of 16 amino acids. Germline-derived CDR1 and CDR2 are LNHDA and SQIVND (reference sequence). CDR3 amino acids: CASTPSSAGVLDEQYF. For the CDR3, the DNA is TGTGCCAGTACACCCTCTAGCGCGGGAGTCTTAGACGAGCAGTACTTC.